A selection of T cell receptor beta chains follows, all from one sample in a study of cytomegalovirus exposure and HLA in healthy donors. Generated by immunoSEQ multiplex PCR, the TCRdb table keeps only in-frame clones and is missing some. In the table there are some 140,000 clones, over 70% of which are singletons. Sequencing used PBMCs. The receptors were sampled from a man aged 25-45 years in good health and CMV-seronegative. Each CDR3 is given with its conserved first and last residue. A D gene is named only where the DNA matches it firmly. Clone size is shown for a subset of rows, as once, few, many or a class of expanded clone.

>TRBD1|TRBJ1-5|14|.|TRBV6-5
TGTGCCAGCAGCCCCGGACAGGGGACTCAGCCCCAGCATTTT
CASSPGQGTQPQHF
>.|TRBJ2-5|13|.|TRBV6-6
TGTGCCAGCACCTTTAGCGAGGGCGAGACCCAGTACTTC
CASTFSEGETQYF
>.|TRBJ2-3|11|.|TRBV9
TGTGCCAGCAGACAGGGAGATACGCAGTATTTT
CASRQGDTQYF
>.|TRBJ2-7|15|.|TRBV4-1
TGCGCCAGCAGCCAAGATCGTCAGGATTATATCGAGCAGTACTTC
CASSQDRQDYIEQYF
>TRBD1|TRBJ2-2|15|.|TRBV9
TGTGCCAGCAGCGGGGGACAGGGCTCCACCGGGGAGCTGTTTTTT
CASSGGQGSTGELFF
>.|TRBJ2-2|15|.|TRBV29-1
TGCAGCGTTGAAGAGGGCAGGGGAGTAACCGGGGAGCTGTTTTTT
CSVEEGRGVTGELFF
>.|TRBJ2-1|16|once|TRBV5-1
TGCGCCAGCAGTTCTGAATATAAACACCGGGACAATGAGCAGTTCTTC
CASSSEYKHRDNEQFF
>.|TRBJ2-3|13|.|TRBV2
TGTGCCAGCATGGCAGGGGAGTCAGATACGCAGTATTTT
CASMAGESDTQYF
>.|TRBJ1-2|14|.|TRBV7-2
TGTGCCAGCAGCTTGGGAGGGCCTAACTATGGCTACACCTTC
CASSLGGPNYGYTF
>.|TRBJ2-7|13|.|TRBV18
TGTGCCAGCTCACCGGGCAGGGGTGACGAGCAGTACTTC
CASSPGRGDEQYF
>.|TRBJ1-1|15|.|TRBV4-2
TGTGCCAGCAGCCAAGGAGGACAGAGGGCCACTGAAGCTTTCTTT
CASSQGGQRATEAFF
>TRBD2|TRBJ2-5|16|few|TRBV19
TGTGCCAGTAGTACAGGACTAGCGGGAGTACAAGAGACCCAGTACTTC
CASSTGLAGVQETQYF
>.|TRBJ2-3|15|.|TRBV28
TGTGCCAGCAGTCTCTTTGACAGTTACACAGATACGCAGTATTTT
CASSLFDSYTDTQYF
>.|TRBJ2-1|11|.|TRBV5-1
TGCGCCAGCAGCCGGGACAATGAGCAGTTCTTC
CASSRDNEQFF
>TRBD1|TRBJ2-7|14|.|TRBV7-6
TGTGCCAGCAGCTTAGCCAGGGGGTTCGACGAGCAGTACTTC
CASSLARGFDEQYF
>.|TRBJ1-1|14|.|TRBV6-1
TGTGCCAGCAGTGCTAAATTCATGAACACTGAAGCTTTCTTT
CASSAKFMNTEAFF
>TRBD1|TRBJ1-4|14|.|TRBV6-1
TGTGCCAGCAGCCTAGACAGGGGGCATGAAAAACTGTTTTTT
CASSLDRGHEKLFF
>TRBD1|TRBJ1-1|15|.|TRBV4-1
TGCGCCAGCAGCCTCTTCGGGACAGGGAGCACTGAAGCTTTCTTT
CASSLFGTGSTEAFF
>.|TRBJ2-7|13|.|TRBV21-1
TGTGCCGAAAGGAGCGGGGGTCGGTACGAGCAGTACTTC
CAERSGGRYEQYF
>.|TRBJ1-1|14|few|TRBV5-6
TGTGCCAGCAGCAGCGCGGGACTCGAAGCTGAAGCTTTCTTT
CASSSAGLEAEAFF
>.|TRBJ2-1|15|few|TRBV27
TGTGCCAGCAGTTTATCACGGGGGTCCTTTCGGGAGCAGTTCTTC
CASSLSRGSFREQFF
>.|TRBJ1-5|12|once|TRBV2
TGTGCCAGCAATCGGGATAACCAGCCCCAGCATTTT
CASNRDNQPQHF
>TRBD1|TRBJ2-1|16|once|TRBV19
TGTGCCAGTAGTTTCACTTCCGGGACAGGGTCCCATGAGCAGTTCTTC
CASSFTSGTGSHEQFF
>.|TRBJ2-5|16|.|TRBV15
TGTGCCACCAGCAGAGATTTGGCTAGCATCAAAGAGACCCAGTACTTC
CATSRDLASIKETQYF
>.|TRBJ1-1|15|.|TRBV13
TGTGCCAGCAGCTTTGGCAGTCTGATGAACACTGAAGCTTTCTTT
CASSFGSLMNTEAFF
>.|TRBJ2-7|19|few|TRBV4-3
TGCGCCAGCAGCCAAGTATATATTGATGGAGGTTTAAGCTCCTACGAGCAGTACTTC
CASSQVYIDGGLSSYEQYF
>TRBD1|TRBJ1-1|12|.|TRBV6-5
TGTGCCAGCAGCCGACAGGGGGGAATGGCTTTCTTT
CASSRQGGMAFF
>.|TRBJ2-3|12|.|TRBV2
TGTGCCAGCAGACTCCCCCCAGATACGCAGTATTTT
CASRLPPDTQYF
>.|TRBJ2-2|15|.|TRBV13
TGTGCCAGCAGCCCCCCAGTGGGCTACACCGGGGAGCTGTTTTTT
CASSPPVGYTGELFF
>.|TRBJ2-5|13|.|TRBV7-9
TGTGCCAGCAGCTTATCAGGGGAGGAGACCCAGTACTTC
CASSLSGEETQYF
>.|TRBJ2-7|13|.|TRBV5-1
TGCGCCAGCAGCTCGGGGGTCGGCTACGAGCAGTACTTC
CASSSGVGYEQYF
>.|TRBJ1-2|13|.|TRBV5-6
TGTGCCAGCAGCCCCACGGGGGACTATGGCTACACCTTC
CASSPTGDYGYTF
>TRBD1|TRBJ2-7|15|.|TRBV28
TGTGCCAGCAGTTTCGGGGACAGGGGTTCCTACGAGCAGTACTTC
CASSFGDRGSYEQYF
>.|TRBJ2-5|14|few|TRBV5-4
TGTGCCAGCAGCTTGGCCGTCGGAGGAGAGACCCAGTACTTC
CASSLAVGGETQYF
>TRBD1|TRBJ1-1|15|once|TRBV19
TGTGCCAGTAGAACGGGACAGGGGGTGAACACTGAAGCTTTCTTT
CASRTGQGVNTEAFF
>TRBD1|TRBJ1-1|15|.|TRBV7-6
TGTGCCAGCAGCTTGGATACAGGGGGATTCACTGAAGCTTTCTTT
CASSLDTGGFTEAFF
>TRBD2|TRBJ2-7|15|.|TRBV5-6
TGTGCCAGCAGCTTGGGTCTAGCGGACTCCTACGAGCAGTACTTC
CASSLGLADSYEQYF
>.|TRBJ1-4|15|.|TRBV4-1
TGCGCCAGCAGCCAAGATGGGGCAGGGGATGAAAAACTGTTTTTT
CASSQDGAGDEKLFF
>.|TRBJ1-5|13|.|TRBV2
TGTGCCAGCAGTGACACAGGGATCAGGCCCCAGCATTTT
CASSDTGIRPQHF
>TRBD1|TRBJ2-7|15|.|TRBV27
TGTGCCAGCAGTTCGCCGGGACAGGGGCAGCACGAGCAGTACTTC
CASSSPGQGQHEQYF
>.|TRBJ1-1|13|.|TRBV7-8
TGTGCCAGCAGCCCAAGCCCGGGGGCTGAAGCTTTCTTT
CASSPSPGAEAFF
>.|TRBJ2-5|13|.|TRBV25-1
TGTGCCAGCAGTGGGGGGGAAGGGGAGACCCAGTACTTC
CASSGGEGETQYF